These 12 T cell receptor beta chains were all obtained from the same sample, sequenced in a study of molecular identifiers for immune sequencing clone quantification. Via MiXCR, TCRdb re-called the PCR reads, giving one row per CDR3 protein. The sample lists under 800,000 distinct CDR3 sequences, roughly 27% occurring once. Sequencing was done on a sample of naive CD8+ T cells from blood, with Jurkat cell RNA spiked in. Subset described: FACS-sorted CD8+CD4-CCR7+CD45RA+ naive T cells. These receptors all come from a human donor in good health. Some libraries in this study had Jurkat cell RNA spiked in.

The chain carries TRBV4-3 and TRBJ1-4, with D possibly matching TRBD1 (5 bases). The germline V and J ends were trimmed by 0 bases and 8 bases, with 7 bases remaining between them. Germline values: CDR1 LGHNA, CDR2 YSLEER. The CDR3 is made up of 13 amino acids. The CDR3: CASSQDRGEKLFF. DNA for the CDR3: TGCGCCAGCAGCCAAGATCGGGGGGAAAAACTGTTTTTT.

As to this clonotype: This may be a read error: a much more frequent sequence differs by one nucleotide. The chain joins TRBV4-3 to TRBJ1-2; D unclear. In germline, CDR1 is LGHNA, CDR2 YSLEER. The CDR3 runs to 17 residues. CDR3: CASSQENTASYAYGHTF. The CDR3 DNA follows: TGCGCCAGCAGCCAAGAGAACACAGCCTCTTATGCCTATGGCCACACCTTC.

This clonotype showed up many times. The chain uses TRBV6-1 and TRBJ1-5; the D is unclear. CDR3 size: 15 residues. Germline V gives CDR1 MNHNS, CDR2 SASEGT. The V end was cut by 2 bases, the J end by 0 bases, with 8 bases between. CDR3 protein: CASSESQDSNQPQHF. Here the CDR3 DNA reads TGTGCCAGCAGTGAATCTCAGGATAGCAATCAGCCCCAGCATTTT.

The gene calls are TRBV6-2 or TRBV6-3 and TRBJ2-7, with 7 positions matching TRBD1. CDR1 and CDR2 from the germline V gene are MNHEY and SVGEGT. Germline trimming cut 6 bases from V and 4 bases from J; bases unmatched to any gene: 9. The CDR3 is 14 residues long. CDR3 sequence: CASRLTGDGYEQYF. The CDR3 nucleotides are TGTGCCAGCAGGCTTACAGGGGACGGATACGAGCAGTACTTC.

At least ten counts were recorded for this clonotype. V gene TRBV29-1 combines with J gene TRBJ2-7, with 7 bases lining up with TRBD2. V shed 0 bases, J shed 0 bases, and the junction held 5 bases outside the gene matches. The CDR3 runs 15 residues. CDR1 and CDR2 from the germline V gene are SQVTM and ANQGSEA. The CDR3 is CSVEDWRGSSYEQYF. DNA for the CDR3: TGCAGCGTTGAAGATTGGCGCGGGAGCTCCTACGAGCAGTACTTC.

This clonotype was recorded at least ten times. The DNA of the CDR3 is TGTGCCAGCAGCCTTAGCGGGACTTACAATGAGCAGTTCTTC. Protein: CASSLSGTYNEQFF. The chain combines TRBV7-2 with TRBJ2-1, with 8 nucleotides matching TRBD2. Trimming cost V 5 bases and J 4 bases; bases outside gene matches: 4. Germline V gene data show CDR1 as SGHTA and CDR2 as FQGNSA. The CDR3 totals 14 residues.

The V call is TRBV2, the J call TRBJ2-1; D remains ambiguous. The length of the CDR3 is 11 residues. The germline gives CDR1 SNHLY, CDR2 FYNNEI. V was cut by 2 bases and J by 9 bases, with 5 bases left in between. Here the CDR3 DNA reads TGTGCCAGCAGTGAATTTCCTGAGCAGTTCTTC. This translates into CASSEFPEQFF.

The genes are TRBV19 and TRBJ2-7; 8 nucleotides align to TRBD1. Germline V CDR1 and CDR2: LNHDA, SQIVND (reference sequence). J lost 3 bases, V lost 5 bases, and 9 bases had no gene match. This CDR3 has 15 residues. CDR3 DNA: TGTGCCAGTAGTCAAGGACAGGGTATAATCTACGAGCAGTACTTC. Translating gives CASSQGQGIIYEQYF.

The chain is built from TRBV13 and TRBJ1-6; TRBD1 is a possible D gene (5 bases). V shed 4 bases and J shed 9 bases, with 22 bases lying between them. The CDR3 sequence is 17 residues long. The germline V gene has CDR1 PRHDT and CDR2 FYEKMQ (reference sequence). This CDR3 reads CASSSWGDQGEVSPLHF. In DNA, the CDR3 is TGTGCCAGCAGCTCCTGGGGGGACCAAGGCGAGGTTTCACCCCTCCACTTT.

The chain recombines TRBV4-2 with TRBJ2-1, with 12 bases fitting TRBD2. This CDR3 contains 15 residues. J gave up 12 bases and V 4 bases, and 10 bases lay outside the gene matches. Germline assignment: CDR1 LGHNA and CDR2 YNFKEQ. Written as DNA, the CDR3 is TGTGCCAGCAGCCCGAGACTAGCGGGAGTTCAGGTGCAGTTCTTC. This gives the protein CASSPRLAGVQVQFF.

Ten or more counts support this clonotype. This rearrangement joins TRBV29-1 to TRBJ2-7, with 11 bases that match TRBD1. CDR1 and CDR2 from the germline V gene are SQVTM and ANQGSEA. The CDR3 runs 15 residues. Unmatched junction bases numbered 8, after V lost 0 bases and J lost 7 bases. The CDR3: CSVEDLGQGVLEQYF. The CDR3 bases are TGCAGCGTTGAAGATCTGGGACAGGGGGTCTTGGAGCAGTACTTC.

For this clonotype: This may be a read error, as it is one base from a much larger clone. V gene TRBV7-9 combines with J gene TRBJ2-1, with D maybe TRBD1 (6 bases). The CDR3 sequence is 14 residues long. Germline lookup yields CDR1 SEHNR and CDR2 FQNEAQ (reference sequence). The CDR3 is CASSLTGNYNEQSF. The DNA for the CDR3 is TGTGCCAGCAGCTTAACAGGGAACTACAATGAGCAGTCCTTC. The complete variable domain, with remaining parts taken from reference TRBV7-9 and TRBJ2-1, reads DTGVSQNPRHKITKRGQNVTFRCDPISEHNRLYWYRQTLGQGPEFLTYFQNEAQLEKSRLLSDRFSAERPKGSFSTLEIQRTEQGDSAMYLCASSLTGNYNEQSFGPGTRLTVL.